This entry lists 8 T cell receptor beta chains sequenced from one sample in a study of blood T cell repertoires in COVID-19. Clones were sequenced by immunoSEQ multiplex PCR, and TCRdb holds only the in-frame ones, with some missing. This repertoire shows 130,000 to 150,000 clones, roughly 87% found once; its top ten account for about 1.6%. The sequenced material came from peripheral blood. The receptors here all came from a human donor in a cohort sampled during active COVID-19.

The chain links TRBV7-2 to TRBJ1-1; the D gene is possibly TRBD1 (5 bases). CDR1 and CDR2 (germline): SGHTA, FQGNSA. The CDR3 consists of 13 residues. V was clipped by 5 bases and J by 4 bases, with 11 bases between them. This CDR3 is CASSPRAGTEAFF. The CDR3, as DNA: TGTGCCAGCAGCCCCAGGGCAGGCACTGAAGCTTTCTTT.

The chain has TRBV6-5 and TRBJ2-1; TRBD2 matches 9 bases. The CDR3 contains 15 residues. CDR1 and CDR2 from the germline V gene are MNHEY and SVGAGI. V was pared by 6 bases and J by 8 bases, with 11 bases of the junction left unmatched. The CDR3 sequence is CASRGLAGGPDEQFF. CDR3 in DNA: TGTGCCAGCAGAGGCCTGGCGGGGGGGCCAGATGAGCAGTTCTTC.

CDR3 loop: CASSPGQGSNTEAFF. CDR3 nucleotides: TGTGCCAGCTCACCAGGACAGGGATCGAACACTGAAGCTTTCTTT. The chain has TRBV18 and TRBJ1-1; 8 nucleotides line up with TRBD1. Losses at the gene ends were 2 bases for V and 1 base for J; bases not matched to a gene: 3. The CDR3 is 15 residues long. Per germline, CDR1 KGHSH and CDR2 LQKENI. The full variable domain, its missing parts supplied by reference TRBV18 and TRBJ1-1, is NAGVMQNPRHLVRRRGQEARLRCSPMKGHSHVYWYRQLPEEGLKFMVYLQKENIIDESGMPKERFSAEFPKEGPSILRIQQVVRGDSAAYFCASSPGQGSNTEAFFGQGTRLTVV.

This chain joins TRBV6-5 and TRBJ2-6, with 7 bases lining up with TRBD1. The germline V gene has CDR1 MNHEY and CDR2 SVGAGI. This CDR3 contains 15 residues. J lost 0 bases, V lost 10 bases, and 6 bases had no gene match. The CDR3, as DNA: TGTGCCACCGAGGGACAGTCCTCTGGGGCCAACGTCCTGACTTTC. This gives the protein CATEGQSSGANVLTF.

V usage is TRBV27 and J usage is TRBJ1-1, with unresolved D. V lost 1 base and J 5 bases, leaving 8 bases between the germline ends. Germline-derived CDR1 and CDR2 are MNHEY and SMNVEV (reference sequence). This CDR3 is built from 13 residues. The CDR3 spells CASSLYYETEAFF. CDR3 nucleotides: TGTGCCAGCAGTTTATACTACGAAACTGAAGCTTTCTTT.

The CDR3 sequence: CAISEWGTVLVAEAFF. In nucleotides, the CDR3 is TGTGCCATCAGTGAATGGGGCACCGTACTTGTGGCTGAAGCTTTCTTT. The chain links TRBV10-3 to TRBJ1-1; D might be TRBD1 (5 bases). Per the germline V gene, CDR1 is ENHRY and CDR2 is SYGVKD. This CDR3 comprises 16 residues. Trimming removed 3 bases from V and 6 bases from J, with 20 bases in between.

V and J are TRBV11-2 and TRBJ2-1; possible D gene TRBD1, 6 bases. The CDR3 extends over 16 amino acids. In germline, CDR1 is SGHAT, CDR2 FQNNGV. The ends were cut back, 5 bases at V and 9 bases at J, with 23 bases in the middle. The CDR3 spells CASSLILRDKMFEQFF. CDR3 coding DNA: TGTGCCAGCAGCCTGATTCTCCGGGACAAAATGTTTGAGCAGTTCTTC.

Remarks on this clone: The same CDR3 can be traced to other DNA sequences in this sample. The chain employs TRBV5-1 and TRBJ1-1; D unclear. Trimming took 0 bases from V and 3 from J, leaving 9 bases between them. CDR1 is SGHRS and CDR2 is YFSETQ in the germline V gene. The CDR3 runs to 14 residues. The CDR3 is CASSLDPEDTEAFF. The CDR3 coding sequence is TGCGCCAGCAGCTTGGACCCAGAGGACACTGAAGCTTTCTTT.